Presented here are 21 T cell receptor beta chains from one specimen sequenced in a study of T cell repertoires in cytomegalovirus infection. No antigen has been identified for these receptors. TCRdb recomputed calls from the reads with MiXCR, one row per CDR3 protein. The sample has 700,000 to 950,000 distinct CDR3 sequences, 30% to 35% seen once. The sequencing used cultured CD8+ T cells from PBMCs, collected from culture after CMV antigen stimulation. The receptor set was obtained from a human donor in good health (CMV status not recorded). Some clones in this sample may be carry-over from other donors' samples.

The chain combines TRBV7-9 with TRBJ1-1; D gene uncertain. V lost 3 bases and J 3 bases, leaving 14 bases between the germline ends. This CDR3 comprises 15 residues. Looked up from germline, CDR1 is SEHNR and CDR2 is FQNEAQ (reference sequence). The CDR3 loop reads CASSLTGGLDTEAFF. The CDR3 DNA is TGTGCCAGCAGCTTGACGGGAGGGTTGGACACTGAAGCTTTCTTT.

This sequence joins TRBV6-1 and TRBJ2-3; 7 bases match TRBD2. The CDR3 sequence is 15 residues long. Trimming took 5 bases from V and 0 from J; bases not matched to a gene: 5. The germline V gene has CDR1 MNHNS and CDR2 SASEGT. CDR3 residues: CASSTSGVSTDTQYF. The CDR3 coding sequence is TGTGCCAGCAGTACCAGCGGGGTTAGCACAGATACGCAGTATTTT.

The sample holds many counts of this clonotype. V gene TRBV7-6 combines with J gene TRBJ2-3; D call uncertain. CDR3 length equals 14 residues. Germline V gene lookup returns CDR1 SGHVS and CDR2 FNYEAQ. V gave up 0 bases and J gave up 4 bases, with 8 bases separating them. Written as DNA, the CDR3 is TGTGCCAGCAGCTTAGCGGGAAGAGCAGATACGCAGTATTTT. Its protein product is CASSLAGRADTQYF.

In its sample, this clonotype was seen a few times. V is TRBV27 and J is TRBJ2-2; D is undetermined. The germline V gene has CDR1 MNHEY and CDR2 SMNVEV (reference sequence). With 7 bases removed from V and 5 bases from J, the gap between germline ends came to 11 bases. The CDR3 contains 13 residues. The CDR3 loop is CASTPRVTGELFF. The CDR3 nucleotides are TGTGCCAGCACTCCCCGGGTAACCGGGGAGCTGTTTTTT.

This clonotype turned up a few times. This sequence joins TRBV12-3 or TRBV12-4 and TRBJ1-2, with D perhaps TRBD1 (5 bases). The CDR3 is 14 residues long. V was pared by 7 bases and J by 0 bases, with 12 bases between. CDR3 loop: CASIQGAPNYGYTF. Here the CDR3 DNA reads TGTGCCAGCATCCAGGGTGCCCCTAACTATGGCTACACCTTC.

The gene calls are TRBV11-2 and TRBJ2-7; the match to TRBD1 covers 7 bases. This CDR3 has 15 residues. In germline, CDR1 is SGHAT, CDR2 FQNNGV. V shed 4 bases, J shed 1 base, and the junction held 7 bases outside the gene matches. CDR3 DNA sequence: TGTGCCAGCAGCTCCTTGACAGGGATTTCCTACGAGCAGTACGTC. Translated: CASSSLTGISYEQYV.

The V and J genes are TRBV7-2 and TRBJ1-5; tentative D call: TRBD1 (5 bases). CDR1 is SGHTA, CDR2 FQGNSA, per germline. V was clipped by 3 bases and J by 0 bases, with 18 bases between them. CDR3 length equals 18 residues. CDR3 protein: CASSFGTLSLFSNQPQHF. The CDR3 DNA reads TGTGCCAGCAGCTTTGGGACCCTGAGTCTCTTTAGCAATCAGCCCCAGCATTTT.

A few counts support this clonotype. The chain uses TRBV6-1 and TRBJ2-1; 13 bases line up with TRBD2. The V gene's germline CDR1 is MNHNS and CDR2 SASEGT. The CDR3 runs to 19 residues. Trimming at V came to 8 bases and at J to 0 bases, leaving 13 bases not matched to a gene. In nucleotides, the CDR3 is TGTGCCAGCTCCCTTAAAGGGACTAGCGGGGCCGGCTCCTACAATGAGCAGTTCTTC. The encoded protein is CASSLKGTSGAGSYNEQFF.

This clonotype has only a few counts. The chain is built from TRBV10-3 and TRBJ1-2; 10 nucleotides align to TRBD1. The germline V gene has CDR1 ENHRY and CDR2 SYGVKD. V shed 3 bases, J shed 0 bases, and the junction held 7 bases outside the gene matches. The CDR3 runs 17 residues. The CDR3 sequence: CAISDDRGRDPNYGYTF. CDR3 in DNA: TGTGCCATCAGTGACGACAGGGGGCGCGACCCTAACTATGGCTACACCTTC.

This clonotype was seen a handful of times. A junction boundary mismatches the germline segment, possibly from a read error. The gene calls are TRBV28 and TRBJ1-5, with a tentative D call TRBD1 (5 bases). CDR1 MDHEN and CDR2 SYDVKM come from the germline V gene. This CDR3 region has 15 residues. CDR3 region: CASSSPQGRNQPQHF. CDR3 sequence (DNA): TGTGCCAGCAGTTCTCCCCAGGGACGCAACCAGCCCCAGCATTTT.

This clonotype was seen at least ten times. This sequence joins TRBV7-2 and TRBJ2-1, with a weak D call TRBD1 (6 bases). V lost 1 base and J lost 3, with 10 bases in between. CDR1 SGHTA and CDR2 FQGNSA come from the germline V gene. The CDR3 runs to 15 residues. Here the CDR3 reads CASSLGGQRYNEQFF. The CDR3 DNA reads as TGTGCCAGCAGCTTAGGGGGGCAGCGCTACAATGAGCAGTTCTTC.

This clonotype was seen a few times. The chain is built from TRBV6-1 and TRBJ2-1; possible D gene TRBD2, 6 bases. Trimming removed 8 bases from V and 9 bases from J, with 11 bases in between. CDR1 and CDR2 (germline): MNHNS, SASEGT. This CDR3 has 11 residues. The CDR3 DNA sequence: TGTGCCAGCTGGGGGGAAACTGAGCAGTTCTTC. Amino acids: CASWGETEQFF.

The gene calls are TRBV6-6 and TRBJ2-7; tentatively, D is TRBD2 (6 bases). Germline loops: CDR1 MNHNY, CDR2 SVGAGI (reference sequence). The CDR3 runs to 15 residues. Trimming removed 5 bases at V and 3 bases at J, with 17 bases between. The CDR3 is CASSALAPGNYEQYF. The CDR3 region has the DNA TGTGCCAGCAGTGCCCTAGCGCCGGGGAACTACGAGCAGTACTTC.

The V and J genes are TRBV6-8 and TRBJ2-3; TRBD1 matches 9 bases. The CDR3 has 20 residues. Germline assignment: CDR1 MNHGY and CDR2 SAAAGT. Losses at the gene ends were 2 bases for V and 2 bases for J; bases not matched to a gene: 17. CDR3 bases: TGTGCCAGCAGTTACGGAAGGACAGGGGCCCACTCAAAACCCACAGATACGCAGTATTTT. Its protein product is CASSYGRTGAHSKPTDTQYF.

Points on this clonotype: One end of the junction is discordant with germline, which a read error may explain. The chain joins TRBV7-9 to TRBJ1-2; 7 nucleotides match TRBD1. This CDR3 spans 14 amino acids. Per germline, CDR1 SEHNR and CDR2 FQNEAQ (reference sequence). CDR3 region: CASSLDRVHYGYIF. In DNA form, the CDR3 reads TGTGCCAGCAGCCTTGACAGGGTCCACTATGGCTACATCTTC.

The V gene is TRBV7-9, the J gene TRBJ2-1; D unresolved. Trimming took off 3 bases at V and 8 bases at J, with 5 bases between the two ends. This CDR3 region has 11 residues. Germline CDR1 and CDR2: SEHNR and FQNEAQ (reference sequence). CDR3 loop: CASSFNHEQFF. DNA for the CDR3: TGTGCCAGCAGCTTTAACCATGAGCAGTTCTTC.

The J gene is TRBJ2-2, the V gene TRBV4-3; D is uncertain. The CDR3 runs to 16 residues. Germline-derived CDR1 and CDR2 are LGHNA and YSLEER. The V and J ends lost 4 bases and 4 bases respectively, with 16 bases between them. The CDR3 loop is CASSLLEIGRTGELFF. The CDR3 DNA sequence: TGCGCCAGCAGCCTCCTAGAGATAGGCCGCACCGGGGAGCTGTTTTTT.

This clonotype was counted ten times or more. J is TRBJ1-2 and V is TRBV7-6, with 7 nucleotides matching TRBD1. The CDR3 loop spans 13 amino acids. V lost 10 bases to trimming and J lost 0 bases; unmatched junction nucleotides: 5. Germline V gives CDR1 SGHVS, CDR2 FNYEAQ. This CDR3 is CAIGTEANYGYTF. The CDR3 bases are TGTGCCATCGGGACAGAAGCTAACTATGGCTACACCTTC.

This clonotype appeared a few times. This chain connects TRBV7-9 to TRBJ2-1, with D hard to call. Trimming stripped 5 bases from V and 5 bases from J, with 10 bases between. In germline, CDR1 is SEHNR, CDR2 FQNEAQ (reference sequence). The CDR3 has 13 amino acids. In DNA form, the CDR3 reads TGTGCCAGCAGCGGGCCAAGAAACAATGAGCAGTTCTTC. Amino acids: CASSGPRNNEQFF.

CDR3 sequence (DNA): TGTGCCAGCAGCGTAGGGGAGACTAGCGGCACAGATACGCAGTATTTT. It encodes CASSVGETSGTDTQYF. The chain couples TRBV9 to TRBJ2-3, with 8 bases lining up with TRBD2. Germline V gene data show CDR1 as SGDLS and CDR2 as YYNGEE. Trimming cost V 0 bases and J 1 base; bases outside gene matches: 4. The CDR3 has 16 residues.

There are many counts of this clonotype. The chain is built from TRBV7-2 and TRBJ2-5; D may be TRBD1 (6 bases). This CDR3 has 14 amino acids. V shed 5 bases and J shed 1 base, with 11 bases lying between them. Per germline, CDR1 SGHTA and CDR2 FQGNSA. The CDR3 sequence is CASSPRTAQETQYF. The CDR3 DNA follows: TGTGCCAGCAGCCCCCGGACAGCCCAAGAGACCCAGTACTTC.